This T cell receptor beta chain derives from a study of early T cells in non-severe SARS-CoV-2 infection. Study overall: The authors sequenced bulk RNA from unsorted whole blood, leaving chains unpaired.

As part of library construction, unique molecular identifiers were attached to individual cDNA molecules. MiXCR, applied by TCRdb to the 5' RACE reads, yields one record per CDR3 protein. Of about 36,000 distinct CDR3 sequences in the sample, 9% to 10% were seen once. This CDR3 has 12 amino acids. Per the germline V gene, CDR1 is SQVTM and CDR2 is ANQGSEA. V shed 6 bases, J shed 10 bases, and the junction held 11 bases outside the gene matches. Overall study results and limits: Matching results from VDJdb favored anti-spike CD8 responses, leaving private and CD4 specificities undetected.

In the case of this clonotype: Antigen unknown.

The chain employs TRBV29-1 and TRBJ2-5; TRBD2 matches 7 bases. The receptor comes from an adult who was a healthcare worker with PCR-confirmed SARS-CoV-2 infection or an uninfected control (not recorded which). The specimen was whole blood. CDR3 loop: CSVGGTLKDQYF. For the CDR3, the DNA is TGCAGCGTCGGGGGGACCCTCAAGGACCAGTACTTC.